These 15 T cell receptor beta chains were all obtained from the same sample, sequenced in a study of blood T cell repertoires in COVID-19 (dated by TCRdb to the early 2020s). The protocol used for the library was the immunoSEQ multiplex PCR assay. As stored in TCRdb, this immuneACCESS dataset retains in-frame rearrangements with V and J assigned. A fraction of the clones does not appear; measured against another copy, unresolved V genes explain less than half of the discrepancy, and the remainder lacks a known reason. Here the sample has some 300,000 clones; approximately 86% occur a single time. Of the sample, about an eighth falls within the top ten clones. Sequencing was carried out using peripheral blood. The receptors originated from a woman in her 70s with COVID-19, enrolled during active disease.

The rearrangement uses TRBV15 and TRBJ1-2; TRBD1 matches at 7 bases. CDR3 length equals 15 residues. J gave up 5 bases and V 0 bases, and 6 bases lay outside the gene matches. Germline-derived CDR1 and CDR2 are LNHNV and YYDKDF (reference sequence). In nucleotides, the CDR3 is TGTGCCACCAGCAGAGAGGCAGGGGGTTCATATGGCTACACCTTC. Translation: CATSREAGGSYGYTF. The entire variable domain, with the rest obtained from reference TRBV15 and TRBJ1-2, is as follows: DAMVIQNPRYQVTQFGKPVTLSCSQTLNHNVMYWYQQKSSQAPKLLFHYYDKDFNNEADTPDNFQSRRPNTSFCFLDIRSPGLGDTAMYLCATSREAGGSYGYTFGSGTRLTVV.

The V and J genes are TRBV5-8 and TRBJ2-3; 10 nucleotides align to TRBD1. The CDR3 has 15 residues. With V trimmed by 1 base and J by 3 bases, 2 bases remained unmatched. CDR1 is SGHTS, CDR2 YDEGEE, per germline. CDR3 amino acids: CASSLRQGATDTQYF. The CDR3 region has the DNA TGTGCCAGCAGCTTGCGACAGGGGGCAACAGATACGCAGTATTTT.

The genes are TRBV6-5 and TRBJ2-1; a weak D match, TRBD2 (5 bases). The V gene lost 6 bases and the J gene lost 7 bases, with 16 bases spanning the gap. From germline, CDR1 is MNHEY and CDR2 SVGAGI. CDR3 size: 14 residues. The CDR3 sequence: CASSARRALNEQFF. The CDR3 region has the DNA TGTGCCAGCAGCGCCCGGCGGGCTTTAAATGAGCAGTTCTTC.

The chain has TRBV19 and TRBJ1-4, with D hard to call. Germline values: CDR1 LNHDA, CDR2 SQIVND (reference sequence). The CDR3 runs 14 residues. Trimming stripped 3 bases from V and 8 bases from J, with 13 bases between. The chain's CDR3 is CASSMERNGEKLFF. The CDR3 bases are TGTGCCAGTAGTATGGAACGAAACGGGGAAAAACTGTTTTTT.

This sequence joins TRBV18 and TRBJ1-1, with D uncertain. Trimming stripped 3 bases from V and 6 bases from J, with 11 bases between. The CDR3 runs 13 residues. Germline V lookup: CDR1 KGHSH, CDR2 LQKENI. CDR3 in DNA: TGTGCCAGCTCACCGCAGCCCGGGTCTGAAGCTTTCTTT. Its translation is CASSPQPGSEAFF. The full variable domain, completed using reference TRBV18 and TRBJ1-1, is NAGVMQNPRHLVRRRGQEARLRCSPMKGHSHVYWYRQLPEEGLKFMVYLQKENIIDESGMPKERFSAEFPKEGPSILRIQQVVRGDSAAYFCASSPQPGSEAFFGQGTRLTVV.

The chain recombines TRBV12-3 or TRBV12-4 with TRBJ1-6; D gene uncertain. Trimming cost V 5 bases and J 8 bases, with 10 bases left between them. The CDR3 extends over 13 amino acids. The CDR3 protein is CASSPGGYSPLHF. CDR3 nucleotide sequence: TGTGCCAGCAGTCCCGGCGGGTATTCACCCCTCCACTTT.

J is TRBJ2-5 and V is TRBV7-9, with D unresolved. The V end was cut by 5 bases, the J end by 1 base, with 11 bases between. The CDR3 totals 14 residues. CDR1 SEHNR and CDR2 FQNEAQ come from the germline V gene (reference sequence). CDR3 DNA sequence: TGTGCCAGCAGCCACGACACCGTCCAAGAGACCCAGTACTTC. Encoded protein: CASSHDTVQETQYF.

This clone occurred once. This chain links TRBV5-1 with TRBJ2-7, with TRBD1 as a possible D gene (7 bases). The CDR3 runs to 15 residues. V was clipped by 0 bases and J by 4 bases, with 14 bases between them. Germline V CDR1 and CDR2: SGHRS, YFSETQ. CDR3 nucleotide sequence: TGCGCCAGCAGCTTGGGCGGGACAGACTTTTACGAGCAGTACTTC. This encodes CASSLGGTDFYEQYF.

This chain joins TRBV20-1 and TRBJ1-1; TRBD1 agrees at 10 bases. Germline V gene sequence: CDR1 DFQATT, CDR2 SNEGSKA (reference sequence). The CDR3 contains 15 residues. Unmatched junction bases numbered 7, after V lost 3 bases and J lost 3 bases. For the CDR3, the DNA is TGCAGTGCTAGTCGGGGGGGGACAGGGGACACTGAAGCTTTCTTT. Its protein is CSASRGGTGDTEAFF.

The chain employs TRBV7-2 and TRBJ1-2, with D possibly matching TRBD1 (6 bases). Trimming stripped 5 bases from V and 5 bases from J, with 21 bases between. The CDR3 covers 16 residues. The germline gives CDR1 SGHTA, CDR2 FQGNSA. The CDR3 loop is CASSPSQGQIGYGYTF. DNA of the CDR3: TGTGCCAGCAGCCCGAGCCAGGGGCAGATAGGGTATGGCTACACCTTC.

V gene TRBV3-1 (or the pseudogene TRBV3-2) combines with J gene TRBJ2-2, with D possibly being TRBD1 (6 bases). This CDR3 region has 16 residues. Germline-derived CDR1 and CDR2 are LGHDT and YNNKEL (reference sequence). V dropped 1 base and J dropped 1 base, with 10 bases sitting between them. This chain's CDR3 is CASSQGTGRNTGELFF. In DNA, the CDR3 is TGTGCCAGCAGCCAAGGAACAGGGAGGAACACCGGGGAGCTGTTTTTT.

This clone was seen a handful of times. This chain uses TRBV5-1 with TRBJ1-1, with 7 bases lining up with TRBD1. CDR1 is SGHRS, CDR2 YFSETQ, per germline. V lost 7 bases, J lost 1 base, and 10 bases stayed unmatched. The CDR3 covers 15 residues. The CDR3, as DNA: TGCGCCAGCGGACCTACCCGACAGGGGAACACTGAAGCTTTCTTT. Its protein is CASGPTRQGNTEAFF.

V usage is TRBV4-1 and J usage is TRBJ1-2, with 7 nucleotides matching TRBD1. V shed 0 bases, J shed 7 bases, and the junction held 14 bases outside the gene matches. Germline V gene data show CDR1 as MGHRA and CDR2 as YSYEKL. The CDR3 extends over 17 amino acids. CDR3 sequence: CASSQESGGGTRSGYTF. For the CDR3, the DNA is TGCGCCAGCAGCCAAGAATCGGGAGGGGGCACTAGGAGTGGCTACACCTTC.

The chain's CDR3 is CASSPTRQYGYTF. In DNA, the CDR3 is TGTGCCAGCTCACCAACGAGGCAGTATGGCTACACCTTC. J is TRBJ1-2 and V is TRBV18; no clear D. V was cut by 2 bases and J by 5 bases, with 9 bases left in between. Germline-derived CDR1 and CDR2 are KGHSH and LQKENI. This CDR3 spans 13 amino acids.

This clone was observed a single time. J is TRBJ2-1 and V is TRBV7-2; 11 nucleotides line up with TRBD2. The CDR3 is 17 residues long. The germline gives CDR1 SGHTA, CDR2 FQGNSA. J gave up 8 bases and V 4 bases, and 13 bases lay outside the gene matches. CDR3 DNA: TGTGCCAGCAGCTCTAATTCTATAGCGGGGGGGTCGGATGAGCAGTTCTTC. It encodes CASSSNSIAGGSDEQFF.